One sample yielded the 10 T cell receptor beta chains listed below, sequenced in a study of cytomegalovirus exposure and HLA in healthy donors. TCRdb's table, derived via immunoSEQ multiplex PCR, lists solely in-frame clones and lacks some. The sample has 130,000 or so clones, about 90% seen once. Sequencing was done on a sample of PBMCs. The source of these receptors is a woman aged 18-29 years in good health and CMV-seronegative.

The genes are TRBV6-5 and TRBJ1-1, with D hard to call. Trimming cost V 5 bases and J 1 base, with 8 bases left between them. This CDR3 has 13 amino acids. Germline V gene lookup returns CDR1 MNHEY and CDR2 SVGAGI. CDR3 loop: CASSTRSNTEAFF. CDR3 DNA: TGTGCCAGCAGTACCAGGTCGAACACTGAAGCTTTCTTT.

The rearrangement uses TRBV28 and TRBJ1-2; TRBD1 might be the D (5 bases). With 6 bases removed from V and 1 base from J, the gap between germline ends came to 15 bases. Germline V gene sequence: CDR1 MDHEN, CDR2 SYDVKM. There are 15 residues in the CDR3. DNA of the CDR3: TGTGCCAGCAGGATGACAGTGCCGCTTAACTATGGCTACACCTTC. Protein product: CASRMTVPLNYGYTF.

This clone has a single count. The rearrangement links TRBV30 to TRBJ2-7, with D possibly being TRBD1 (6 bases). V lost 4 bases and J lost 1, with 8 bases in between. The CDR3 spans 12 residues. Germline loops: CDR1 GTSNPN, CDR2 SVGIG (reference sequence). The DNA of the CDR3 is TGTGCCTGGACGACAGGTTCCTACGAGCAGTACTTC. Translating it yields CAWTTGSYEQYF.

This chain connects TRBV23-1 to TRBJ1-1; 7 bases fit TRBD1. TRBV23-1 is designated an ORF whose function remains uncertain. The CDR3 totals 22 residues. The V and J ends lost 3 bases and 4 bases, in that order; junction bases with no gene match: 29. CDR3 sequence reads: CASSHPYVSSNVTGPVVTEAFF. CDR3 sequence (DNA): TGCGCCAGCAGTCATCCATATGTTTCCTCAAATGTGACAGGGCCGGTTGTCACTGAAGCTTTCTTT.

This sequence joins TRBV9 and TRBJ2-1, with 11 nucleotides matching TRBD2. Per the germline V gene, CDR1 is SGDLS and CDR2 is YYNGEE. J gave up 8 bases and V 3 bases, and 13 bases lay outside the gene matches. There are 17 residues in the CDR3. The CDR3 loop is CASSARELAGVAYEQFF. The CDR3 nucleotides read TGTGCCAGCAGCGCCAGAGAACTAGCGGGAGTGGCGTATGAGCAGTTCTTC.

The chain employs TRBV5-1 and TRBJ2-1, with 8 bases matching TRBD1. The length of the CDR3 is 15 residues. The trim removed 2 bases at V and 5 bases at J, leaving 6 bases unmatched. Per the germline V gene, CDR1 is SGHRS and CDR2 is YFSETQ. CDR3 sequence: CASSFRDRGNNEQFF. Here the CDR3 DNA reads TGCGCCAGCAGCTTCCGAGACAGGGGTAACAATGAGCAGTTCTTC. The full variable domain, in which reference TRBV5-1 and TRBJ2-1 provide the parts outside the CDR3, is KAGVTQTPRYLIKTRGQQVTLSCSPISGHRSVSWYQQTPGQGLQFLFEYFSETQRNKGNFPGRFSGRQFSNSRSEMNVSTLELGDSALYLCASSFRDRGNNEQFFGPGTRLTVL.

This clone was picked up a small number of times. V and J are TRBV14 and TRBJ1-2, with D perhaps matching TRBD1 (6 bases). The CDR3 loop spans 15 amino acids. Per the germline V gene, CDR1 is SGHDN and CDR2 is FVKESK. Trimming removed 2 bases from V and 2 bases from J, with 12 bases in between. The CDR3 loop reads CASSQLQQGNYGYTF. The CDR3 DNA is TGTGCCAGCAGCCAACTACAACAGGGAAACTATGGCTACACCTTC. Full variable domain (missing parts from reference TRBV14 and TRBJ1-2): EAGVTQFPSHSVIEKGQTVTLRCDPISGHDNLYWYRRVMGKEIKFLLHFVKESKQDESGMPNNRFLAERTGGTYSTLKVQPAELEDSGVYFCASSQLQQGNYGYTFGSGTRLTVV.

In its sample, this clone was seen once. The chain has TRBV25-1 and TRBJ2-5; D remains ambiguous. The germline V gene encodes CDR1 MGHDK and CDR2 SYGVNS. The ends were cut back, 1 base at V and 4 bases at J, with 16 bases in the middle. The CDR3 contains 16 residues. This CDR3 reads CASSESVGVIGETQYF. CDR3 bases: TGTGCCAGCAGTGAATCGGTAGGAGTGATTGGAGAGACCCAGTACTTC.

The chain combines TRBV19 with TRBJ1-2, with a weak D call TRBD1 (5 bases). From germline, CDR1 is LNHDA and CDR2 SQIVND (reference sequence). The CDR3 length is 15 residues. V dropped 5 bases and J dropped 0 bases, with 13 bases sitting between them. CDR3 in DNA: TGTGCCAGTAGTGTAGGTGACAGAGCTAACTATGGCTACACCTTC. Amino acid sequence: CASSVGDRANYGYTF.

The rearrangement uses TRBV7-2 and TRBJ1-5, with 7 positions matching TRBD1. Germline-derived CDR1 and CDR2 are SGHTA and FQGNSA. The CDR3 totals 14 residues. The J segment lost 6 bases and the V segment lost 5 bases, leaving 7 bases of the junction unmatched. CDR3 DNA: TGTGCCAGCAGCACCCGACAGGGAGGTCAGCCCCAGCATTTT. This codes for CASSTRQGGQPQHF.